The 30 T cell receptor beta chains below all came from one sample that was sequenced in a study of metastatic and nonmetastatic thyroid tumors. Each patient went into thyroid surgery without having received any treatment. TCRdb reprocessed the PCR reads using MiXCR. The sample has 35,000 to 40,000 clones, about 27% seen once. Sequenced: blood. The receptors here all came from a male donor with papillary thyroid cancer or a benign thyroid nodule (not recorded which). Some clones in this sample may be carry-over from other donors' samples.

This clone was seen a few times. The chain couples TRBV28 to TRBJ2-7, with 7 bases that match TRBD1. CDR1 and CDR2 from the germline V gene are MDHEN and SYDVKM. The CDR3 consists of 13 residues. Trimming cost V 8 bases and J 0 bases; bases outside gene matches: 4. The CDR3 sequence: CASQGVSSYEQYF. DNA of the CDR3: TGTGCCAGCCAGGGGGTTAGCTCCTACGAGCAGTACTTC.

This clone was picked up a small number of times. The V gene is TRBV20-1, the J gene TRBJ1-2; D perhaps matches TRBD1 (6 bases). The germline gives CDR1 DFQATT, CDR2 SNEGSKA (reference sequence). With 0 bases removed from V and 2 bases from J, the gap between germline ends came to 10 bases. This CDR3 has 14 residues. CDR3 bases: TGCAGTGCTAGAGATTGGGGGGGCAACTATGGCTACACCTTC. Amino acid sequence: CSARDWGGNYGYTF.

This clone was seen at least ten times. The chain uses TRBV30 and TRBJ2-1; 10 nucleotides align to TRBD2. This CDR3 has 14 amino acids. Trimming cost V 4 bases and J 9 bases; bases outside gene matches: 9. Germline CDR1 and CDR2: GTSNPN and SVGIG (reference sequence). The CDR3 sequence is CAWTSGSGWLEQFF. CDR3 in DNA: TGTGCCTGGACTAGCGGGAGCGGTTGGCTTGAGCAGTTCTTC.

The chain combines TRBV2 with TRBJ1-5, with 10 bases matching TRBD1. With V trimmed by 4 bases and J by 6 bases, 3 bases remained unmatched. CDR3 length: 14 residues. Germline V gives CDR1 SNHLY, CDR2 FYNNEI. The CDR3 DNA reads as TGTGCCAGCAGTGGATGGGACAGGGGTCAGCCCCAGCATTTT. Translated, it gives CASSGWDRGQPQHF.

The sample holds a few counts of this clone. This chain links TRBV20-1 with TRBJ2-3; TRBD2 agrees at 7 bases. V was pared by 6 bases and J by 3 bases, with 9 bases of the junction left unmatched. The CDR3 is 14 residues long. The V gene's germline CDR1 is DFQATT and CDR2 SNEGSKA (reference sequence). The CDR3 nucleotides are TGCAGTGCGGGGGAGGCTAGCGGAACAGATACGCAGTATTTT. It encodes CSAGEASGTDTQYF.

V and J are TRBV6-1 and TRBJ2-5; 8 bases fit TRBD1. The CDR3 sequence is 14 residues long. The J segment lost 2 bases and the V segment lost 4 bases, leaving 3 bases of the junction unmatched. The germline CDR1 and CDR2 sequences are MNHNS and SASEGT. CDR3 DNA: TGTGCCAGCAGTGGACAGGGGCGTCAAGAGACCCAGTACTTC. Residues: CASSGQGRQETQYF.

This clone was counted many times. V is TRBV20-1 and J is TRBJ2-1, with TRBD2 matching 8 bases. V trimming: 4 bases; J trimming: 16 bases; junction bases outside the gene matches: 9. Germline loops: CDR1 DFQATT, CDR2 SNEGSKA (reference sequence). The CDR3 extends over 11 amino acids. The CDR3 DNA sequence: TGCAGTGCTAACGAGCGGGAGAGGGCCTTCTTC. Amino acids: CSANERERAFF.

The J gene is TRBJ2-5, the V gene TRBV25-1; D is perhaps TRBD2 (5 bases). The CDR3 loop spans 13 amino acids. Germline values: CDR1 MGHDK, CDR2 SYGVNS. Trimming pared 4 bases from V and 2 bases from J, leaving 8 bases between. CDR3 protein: CASSGLAQETQYF. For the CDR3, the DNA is TGTGCCAGCAGTGGTCTAGCACAAGAGACCCAGTACTTC. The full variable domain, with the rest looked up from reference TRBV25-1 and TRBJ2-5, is EADIYQTPRYLVIGTGKKITLECSQTMGHDKMYWYQQDPGMELHLIHYSYGVNSTEKGDLSSESTVSRIRTEHFPLTLESARPSHTSQYLCASSGLAQETQYFGPGTRLLVL.

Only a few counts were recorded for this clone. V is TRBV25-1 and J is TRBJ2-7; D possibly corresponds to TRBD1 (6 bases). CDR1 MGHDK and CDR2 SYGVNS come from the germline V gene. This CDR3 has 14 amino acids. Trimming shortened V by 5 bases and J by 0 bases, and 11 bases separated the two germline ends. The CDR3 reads CASSWNRDSYEQYF. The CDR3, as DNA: TGTGCCAGCAGTTGGAACAGGGACTCCTACGAGCAGTACTTC.

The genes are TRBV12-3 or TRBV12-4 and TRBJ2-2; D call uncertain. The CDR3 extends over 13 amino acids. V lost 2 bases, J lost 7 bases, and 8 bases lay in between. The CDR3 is CASSLKGGGELFF. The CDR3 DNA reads TGTGCCAGCAGTTTAAAGGGTGGCGGGGAGCTGTTTTTT.

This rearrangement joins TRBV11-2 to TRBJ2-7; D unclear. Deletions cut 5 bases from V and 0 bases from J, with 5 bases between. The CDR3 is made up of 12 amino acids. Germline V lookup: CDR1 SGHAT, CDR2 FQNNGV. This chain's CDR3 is CASSQSSYEQYF. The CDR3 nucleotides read TGTGCCAGCAGCCAGAGCTCCTACGAGCAGTACTTC.

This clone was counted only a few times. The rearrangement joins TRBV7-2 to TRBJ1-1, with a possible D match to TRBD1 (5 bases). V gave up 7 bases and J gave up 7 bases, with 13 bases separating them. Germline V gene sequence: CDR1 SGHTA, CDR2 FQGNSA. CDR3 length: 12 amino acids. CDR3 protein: CASIIGTDEAFF. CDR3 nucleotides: TGTGCCAGCATCATCGGGACGGATGAAGCTTTCTTT.

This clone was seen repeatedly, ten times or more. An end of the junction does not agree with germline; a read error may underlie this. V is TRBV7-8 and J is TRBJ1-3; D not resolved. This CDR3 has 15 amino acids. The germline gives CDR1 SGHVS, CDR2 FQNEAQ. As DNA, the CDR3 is TGTGCCAGCAGCTTGTTCAGTCTCTCTGGAAGCACCATATATTTT. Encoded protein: CASSLFSLSGSTIYF.

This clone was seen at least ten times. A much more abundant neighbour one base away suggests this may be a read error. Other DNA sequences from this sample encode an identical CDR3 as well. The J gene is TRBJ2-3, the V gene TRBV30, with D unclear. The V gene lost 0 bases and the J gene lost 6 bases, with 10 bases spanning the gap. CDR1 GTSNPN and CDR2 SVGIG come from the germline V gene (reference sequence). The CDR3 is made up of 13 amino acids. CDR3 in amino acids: CAWSVQPGDTQYF. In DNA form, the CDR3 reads TGTGCCTGGAGTGTACAGCCCGGTGATACGCAGTATTTT.

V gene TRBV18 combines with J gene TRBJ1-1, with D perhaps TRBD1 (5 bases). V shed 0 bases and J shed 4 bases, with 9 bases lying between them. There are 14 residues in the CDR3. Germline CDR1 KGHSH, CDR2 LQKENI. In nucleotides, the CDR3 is TGTGCCAGCTCACCACCCCGGGGGAGCACTGAAGCTTTCTTT. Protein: CASSPPRGSTEAFF.

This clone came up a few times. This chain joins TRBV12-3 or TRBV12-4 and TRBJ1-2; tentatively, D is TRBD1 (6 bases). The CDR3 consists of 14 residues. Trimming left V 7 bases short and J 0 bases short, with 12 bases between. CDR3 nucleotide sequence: TGTGCCAGCACCTGGGGGGCAGCTAACTATGGCTACACCTTC. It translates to CASTWGAANYGYTF.

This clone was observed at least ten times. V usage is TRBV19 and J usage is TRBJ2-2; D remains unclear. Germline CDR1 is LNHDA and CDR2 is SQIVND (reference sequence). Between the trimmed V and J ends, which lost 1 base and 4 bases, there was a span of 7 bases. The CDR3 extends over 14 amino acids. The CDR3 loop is CASSIGTGTGELFF. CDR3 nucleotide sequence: TGTGCCAGTAGTATAGGGACGGGCACCGGGGAGCTGTTTTTT.

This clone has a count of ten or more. CDR3 in DNA: TGTGCCACCAGTGAGGGGACAGGGAACGAGCAGTACTTC. Its translation is CATSEGTGNEQYF. The chain couples TRBV24-1 to TRBJ2-7, with 9 bases aligning to TRBD1. Looked up from germline, CDR1 is KGHDR and CDR2 is SFDVKD. The CDR3 runs to 13 residues. J lost 5 bases, V lost 4 bases, and 2 bases had no gene match.

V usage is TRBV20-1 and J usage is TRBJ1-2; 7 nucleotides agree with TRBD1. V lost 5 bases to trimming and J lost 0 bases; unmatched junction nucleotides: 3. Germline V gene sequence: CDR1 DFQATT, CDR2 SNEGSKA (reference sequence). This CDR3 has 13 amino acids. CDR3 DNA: TGCAGTGCTTTTGGACAGGCTAACTATGGCTACACCTTC. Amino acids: CSAFGQANYGYTF.

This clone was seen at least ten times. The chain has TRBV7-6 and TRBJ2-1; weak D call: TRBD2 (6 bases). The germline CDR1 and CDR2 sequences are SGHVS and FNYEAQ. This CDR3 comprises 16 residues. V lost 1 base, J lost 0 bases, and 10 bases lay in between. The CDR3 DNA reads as TGTGCCAGCAGCTTAGTTTTAGCGGACTCCTACAATGAGCAGTTCTTC. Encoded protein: CASSLVLADSYNEQFF.

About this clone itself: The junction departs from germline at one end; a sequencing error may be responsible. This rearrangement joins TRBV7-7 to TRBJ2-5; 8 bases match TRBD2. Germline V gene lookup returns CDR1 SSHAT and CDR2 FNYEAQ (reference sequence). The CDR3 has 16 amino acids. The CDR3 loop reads CASSLRSSGLRETQYF. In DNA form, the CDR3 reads TGTGCTAGCAGCTTAAGGTCTAGCGGGCTACGAGAGACCCAGTACTTC.

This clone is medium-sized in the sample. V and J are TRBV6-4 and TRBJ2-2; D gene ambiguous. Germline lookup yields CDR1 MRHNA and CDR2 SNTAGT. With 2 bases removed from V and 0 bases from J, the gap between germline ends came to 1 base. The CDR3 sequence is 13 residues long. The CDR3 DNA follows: TGTGCCAGCAGTGACACGAACACCGGGGAGCTGTTTTTT. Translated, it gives CASSDTNTGELFF.

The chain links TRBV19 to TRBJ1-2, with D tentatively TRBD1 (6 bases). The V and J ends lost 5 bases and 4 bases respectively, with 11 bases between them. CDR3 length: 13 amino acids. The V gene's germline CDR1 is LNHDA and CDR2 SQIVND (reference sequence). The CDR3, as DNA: TGTGCCAGTAGTGTGGACAGATCCTATGGCTACACCTTC. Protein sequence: CASSVDRSYGYTF.

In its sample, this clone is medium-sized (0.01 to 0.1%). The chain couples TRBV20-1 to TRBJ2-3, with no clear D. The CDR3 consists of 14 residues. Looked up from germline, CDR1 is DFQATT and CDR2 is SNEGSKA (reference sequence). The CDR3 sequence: CTGVPVPQTATQYF. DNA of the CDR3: TGCACCGGAGTCCCTGTCCCGCAAACAGCCACGCAGTATTTT.

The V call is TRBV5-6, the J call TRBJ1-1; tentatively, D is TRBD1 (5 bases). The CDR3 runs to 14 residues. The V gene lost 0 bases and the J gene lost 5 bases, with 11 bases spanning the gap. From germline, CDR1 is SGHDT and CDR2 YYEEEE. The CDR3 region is CASSLAIEGTEAFF. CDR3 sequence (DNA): TGTGCCAGCAGCTTGGCCATCGAGGGGACTGAAGCTTTCTTT.

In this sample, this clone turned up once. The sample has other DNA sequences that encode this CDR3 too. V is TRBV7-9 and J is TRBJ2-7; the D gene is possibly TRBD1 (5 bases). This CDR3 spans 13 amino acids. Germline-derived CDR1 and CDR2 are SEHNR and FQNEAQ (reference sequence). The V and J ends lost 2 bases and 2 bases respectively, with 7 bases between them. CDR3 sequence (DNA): TGTGCCAGCAGCTTACAGGGCGCCTACGAGCAGTACTTC. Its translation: CASSLQGAYEQYF. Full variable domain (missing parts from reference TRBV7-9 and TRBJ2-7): DTGVSQNPRHKITKRGQNVTFRCDPISEHNRLYWYRQTLGQGPEFLTYFQNEAQLEKSRLLSDRFSAERPKGSFSTLEIQRTEQGDSAMYLCASSLQGAYEQYFGPGTRLTVT.

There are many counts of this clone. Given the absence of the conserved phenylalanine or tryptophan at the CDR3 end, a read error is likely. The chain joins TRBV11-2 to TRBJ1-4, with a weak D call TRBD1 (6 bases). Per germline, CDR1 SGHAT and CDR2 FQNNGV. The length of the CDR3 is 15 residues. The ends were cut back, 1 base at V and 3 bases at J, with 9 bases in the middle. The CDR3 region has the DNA TGTGCCAGCAGCTTAGTCGGGGGCGCTAATGAAAAACTGTTTCTT. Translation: CASSLVGGANEKLFL.

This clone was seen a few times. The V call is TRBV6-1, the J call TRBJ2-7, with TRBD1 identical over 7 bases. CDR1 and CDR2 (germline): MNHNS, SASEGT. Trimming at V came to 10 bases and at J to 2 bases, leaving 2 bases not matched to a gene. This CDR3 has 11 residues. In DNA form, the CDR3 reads TGTGCCAATCAGGGGGCCTACGAGCAGTACTTC. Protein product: CANQGAYEQYF.

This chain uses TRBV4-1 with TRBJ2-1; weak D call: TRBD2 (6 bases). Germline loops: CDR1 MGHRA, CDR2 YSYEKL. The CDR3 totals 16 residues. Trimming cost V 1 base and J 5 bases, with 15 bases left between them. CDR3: CASSQVRTSTNNEQFF. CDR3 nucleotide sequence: TGCGCCAGCAGCCAAGTTCGCACTAGCACCAACAATGAGCAGTTCTTC.

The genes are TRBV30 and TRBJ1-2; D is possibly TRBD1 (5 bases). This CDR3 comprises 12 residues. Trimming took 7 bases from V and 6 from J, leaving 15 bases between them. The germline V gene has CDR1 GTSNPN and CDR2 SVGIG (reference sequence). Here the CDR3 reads CASLWGFDGYTF. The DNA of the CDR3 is TGTGCCTCACTATGGGGCTTCGATGGCTACACCTTC.